Below, 20 T cell receptor beta chains from the same sample are listed, as sequenced in a study of blood T cell repertoires in COVID-19. This table comes from immunoSEQ multiplex PCR, and its TCRdb copy is limited to in-frame clones, with some not included. The data hold 350,000 to 450,000 clones, with about 89% observed a single time. The sequencing sample was made of peripheral blood. These receptors originate from a middle-aged woman with COVID-19, enrolled during active disease.

The chain has TRBV6-5 and TRBJ2-7; D perhaps matches TRBD1 (5 bases). This CDR3 is 14 amino acids long. Germline CDR1 is MNHEY and CDR2 is SVGAGI. The V end was cut by 2 bases, the J end by 5 bases, with 13 bases between. The CDR3 reads CASSYGTGPNEQYF. The CDR3 coding sequence is TGTGCCAGCAGTTACGGTACAGGTCCTAACGAGCAGTACTTC.

This chain uses TRBV5-4 with TRBJ2-1; tentative D call: TRBD1 (6 bases). CDR1 and CDR2 from the germline V gene are SGHNT and YYREEE (reference sequence). V was clipped by 3 bases and J by 4 bases, with 14 bases between them. The CDR3 consists of 15 residues. For the CDR3, the DNA is TGTGCCAGCAGCTCTTCTCGGACAGCGTACAATGAGCAGTTCTTC. Its protein product is CASSSSRTAYNEQFF.

This clone was observed a single time. This chain uses TRBV19 with TRBJ1-4; D unclear. Germline CDR1 LNHDA, CDR2 SQIVND (reference sequence). This CDR3 spans 12 amino acids. Between the trimmed V and J ends, which lost 10 bases and 4 bases, there was a span of 10 bases. The CDR3 is CATGEFNEKLFF. The CDR3 bases are TGTGCCACGGGAGAGTTTAATGAAAAACTGTTTTTT.

The rearrangement links TRBV6-2 or TRBV6-3 to TRBJ2-3; perhaps TRBD1 as D (6 bases). The CDR3 extends over 16 amino acids. In germline, CDR1 is MNHEY, CDR2 SVGEGT. Trimming stripped 4 bases from V and 1 base from J, with 15 bases between. CDR3 DNA sequence: TGTGCCAGCAGTTCCCGACAGGTACCCGGCACAGATACGCAGTATTTT. It is translated as CASSSRQVPGTDTQYF.

The chain links TRBV7-2 to TRBJ1-2; D gene uncertain. The V end was cut by 1 base, the J end by 2 bases, with 11 bases between. Germline CDR1 reads SGHTA; CDR2 reads FQGNSA. The CDR3 is 15 residues long. CDR3 protein: CASSLVTVSNYGYTF. As DNA, the CDR3 is TGTGCCAGCAGCTTAGTTACAGTCTCGAACTATGGCTACACCTTC.

With respect to this clone: Other DNA sequences in this specimen translate into the identical CDR3. The chain combines TRBV18 with TRBJ2-5, with a weak D call TRBD1 (6 bases). Trimming pared 2 bases from V and 2 bases from J, leaving 12 bases between. Germline V lookup: CDR1 KGHSH, CDR2 LQKENI. The CDR3 consists of 15 residues. CDR3 residues: CASSPLAGDQETQYF. The DNA of the CDR3 is TGTGCCAGCTCACCATTGGCAGGGGATCAAGAGACCCAGTACTTC.

The genes are TRBV6-2 or TRBV6-3 and TRBJ2-2, with 10 bases fitting TRBD1. The CDR3 has 17 amino acids. CDR1 and CDR2 from the germline V gene are MNHEY and SVGEGT. The V segment lost 6 bases and the J segment 4 bases; nucleotides outside the gene matches: 11. In nucleotides, the CDR3 is TGTGCCAGCAGCCCACGGGACAGGGGATCGGGCACCGGGGAGCTGTTTTTT. This translates into CASSPRDRGSGTGELFF.

This clone appeared a single time. The CDR3 spells CASSFPKGTGDSPLHF. The CDR3 nucleotides are TGTGCCAGCAGTTTCCCTAAGGGGACAGGGGATTCACCCCTCCACTTT. The V call is TRBV28, the J call TRBJ1-6; TRBD1 matches at 10 bases. This CDR3 contains 16 residues. CDR1 and CDR2 (germline): MDHEN, SYDVKM. Losses at the gene ends were 3 bases for V and 8 bases for J; bases not matched to a gene: 7.

The chain recombines TRBV5-1 with TRBJ2-1; 10 bases align to TRBD1. This CDR3 is built from 14 residues. Germline CDR1 SGHRS, CDR2 YFSETQ. The V and J ends lost 4 bases and 9 bases, in that order; junction bases with no gene match: 7. This CDR3 is CASSQSTGGGEQFF. The CDR3, as DNA: TGCGCCAGCAGCCAATCGACAGGGGGCGGTGAGCAGTTCTTC.

The CDR3 protein is CASSPPASGSFHEQYF. The CDR3 DNA follows: TGTGCCAGCTCACCACCGGCTAGCGGGAGTTTCCACGAGCAGTACTTC. This chain uses TRBV18 with TRBJ2-7; 10 bases are a match to TRBD2. The V and J ends lost 0 bases and 5 bases, in that order; junction bases with no gene match: 7. Germline V gene lookup returns CDR1 KGHSH and CDR2 LQKENI. CDR3 size: 16 residues.

J is TRBJ1-2 and V is TRBV29-1, with D maybe TRBD1 (5 bases). The CDR3 extends over 12 amino acids. V was shortened by 7 bases and J by 0 bases, with 9 bases between the two germline ends. Germline V gene lookup returns CDR1 SQVTM and CDR2 ANQGSEA. CDR3 bases: TGCAGCGGCCACAGGTCTAACTATGGCTACACCTTC. Translated, it gives CSGHRSNYGYTF.

The chain is built from TRBV7-3 and TRBJ1-1, with TRBD1 identical over 7 bases. The germline V gene encodes CDR1 SGHTA and CDR2 FQGTGA. Unmatched junction bases numbered 7, after V lost 4 bases and J lost 8 bases. The CDR3 is 13 residues long. The CDR3 nucleotides are TGTGCCAGCAGCTCGAAAGGGGGCGGGGAAGCTTTCTTT. This sequence encodes CASSSKGGGEAFF.

In this sample, this clone turned up once. The chain uses TRBV5-3 and TRBJ1-3; D is uncertain. TRBV5-3 is given ORF status, its function remaining uncertain. V was pared by 2 bases and J by 9 bases, with 9 bases between. The length of the CDR3 is 12 residues. CDR3 residues: CARSFLSVTIYF. CDR3 DNA: TGTGCCAGAAGCTTCCTCTCTGTCACCATATATTTT.

This clone was seen only once. The chain joins TRBV11-1 to TRBJ2-3; D ambiguous. CDR1 is SGHAT and CDR2 is FQDESV in the germline V gene (reference sequence). The CDR3 spans 15 residues. The V end was cut by 1 base, the J end by 4 bases, with 12 bases between. For the CDR3, the DNA is TGTGCCAGCAGCTTAGAAGTTTTGGCACCAGATACGCAGTATTTT. Residues: CASSLEVLAPDTQYF. Together with reference TRBV11-1 and TRBJ2-3, the CDR3 gives the full variable domain: EAEVAQSPRYKITEKSQAVAFWCDPISGHATLYWYRQILGQGPELLVQFQDESVVDDSQLPKDRFSAERLKGVDSTLKIQPAELGDSAMYLCASSLEVLAPDTQYFGPGTRLTVL.

The chain couples TRBV9 to TRBJ2-1; 10 nucleotides line up with TRBD2. J was trimmed by 6 bases and V by 3 bases; bases with no gene match: 9. The CDR3 runs to 16 residues. Germline V gene sequence: CDR1 SGDLS, CDR2 YYNGEE. CDR3 DNA: TGTGCCAGCAGCGCCTGGAGCGGGGGGGTAGGCAATGAGCAGTTCTTC. This translates into CASSAWSGGVGNEQFF. Full variable domain (remainder filled in from reference TRBV9 and TRBJ2-1): DSGVTQTPKHLITATGQRVTLRCSPRSGDLSVYWYQQSLDQGLQFLIQYYNGEERAKGNILERFSAQQFPDLHSELNLSSLELGDSALYFCASSAWSGGVGNEQFFGPGTRLTVL.

This clone was counted many times. This sequence joins TRBV11-3 and TRBJ2-7; D is possibly TRBD2 (6 bases). The CDR3 is made up of 13 amino acids. Looked up from germline, CDR1 is SGHNT and CDR2 is YENEEA. Deletions cut 0 bases from V and 4 bases from J, with 7 bases between. The CDR3: CASSLELAYEQYF. The CDR3 region has the DNA TGTGCCAGCAGCTTAGAACTAGCATACGAGCAGTACTTC.

The chain couples TRBV19 to TRBJ1-5; tentatively, D is TRBD1 (6 bases). The CDR3 is 15 amino acids. Trimming removed 3 bases from V and 7 bases from J, with 16 bases in between. The germline gives CDR1 LNHDA, CDR2 SQIVND (reference sequence). The CDR3 nucleotides read TGTGCCAGTAGTATTTTTTCGGGGGGCGGCCAGCCCCAGCATTTT. It translates to CASSIFSGGGQPQHF. The variable domain in full, with the rest retrieved from reference TRBV19 and TRBJ1-5, is DGGITQSPKYLFRKEGQNVTLSCEQNLNHDAMYWYRQDPGQGLRLIYYSQIVNDFQKGDIAEGYSVSREKKESFPLTVTSAQKNPTAFYLCASSIFSGGGQPQHFGDGTRLSIL.

This chain uses TRBV12-5 with TRBJ2-3, with D possibly matching TRBD2 (5 bases). CDR1 and CDR2 from the germline V gene are LGHNT and FRNRAP. Trimming removed 6 bases at V and 3 bases at J, with 10 bases between. The CDR3 is made up of 13 amino acids. DNA of the CDR3: TGTGCTAGTGGGCTACGCGGGACAGATACGCAGTATTTT. This translates into CASGLRGTDTQYF. Full variable domain (outside the CDR3, taken from reference TRBV12-5 and TRBJ2-3): DARVTQTPRHKVTEMGQEVTMRCQPILGHNTVFWYRQTMMQGLELLAYFRNRAPLDDSGMPKDRFSAEMPDATLATLKIQPSEPRDSAVYFCASGLRGTDTQYFGPGTRLTVL.

The chain recombines TRBV28 with TRBJ1-6; D ambiguous. Deletions cut 7 bases from V and 6 bases from J, with 16 bases between. Germline CDR1 MDHEN, CDR2 SYDVKM. The CDR3 has 15 residues. The CDR3 DNA reads TGTGCCAGCATATCCTTCCCAGGCCCTAATTCACCCCTCCACTTT. This codes for CASISFPGPNSPLHF.

This clone has a count of ten or more. This chain connects TRBV10-3 to TRBJ2-1; tentative D call: TRBD1 (6 bases). Germline values: CDR1 ENHRY, CDR2 SYGVKD. This CDR3 comprises 16 residues. The V end was cut by 0 bases, the J end by 0 bases, with 9 bases between. The CDR3 sequence: CAISESTGGSYNEQFF. The CDR3 coding sequence is TGTGCCATCAGTGAGTCGACAGGCGGCTCCTACAATGAGCAGTTCTTC.